The present T cell receptor (beta chain) was sequenced within a study of vaccination effects on CD4 cells after COVID-19. Study-wide background: Researchers obtained post-vaccine samples at a median of 72 days past the second dose. Researchers reported culturing a few million PBMC in each well, adding approximately 9.4 IU/ml IL-2 and approximately 10 ug/ml peptides.

Study-wide results and caveats: The vaccine-induced clones of healthy vaccinees included only 1 of 255 that cross-reacted with common cold coronaviruses.

Researchers isolated CD4+ T cells once 9 to 11 days of culture had elapsed. Either the BNT162b2 or mRNA-1273 vaccine was given to participants in two doses. According to the study, vaccine recipients showed no prior SARS-CoV-2 infection and negative nucleocapsid antibodies. Data came from immunoSEQ multiplex PCR; TCRdb stores just in-frame clones and leaves some out. The sample has approximately 30,000 clones, 70% to 75% seen once. Notes on this clone: Its antigen is not identified.

V gave up 2 bases and J gave up 7 bases; unmatched junction bases: 13. The germline V gene has CDR1 SGHVS and CDR2 FQNEAQ. This CDR3 region has 17 residues. The sequencing used CD4+ T cells from PBMCs cultured without peptide, collected after COVID-19 vaccination. The receptor was derived from a human donor who received a COVID-19 vaccine. This chain links TRBV7-8 with TRBJ2-1, with 8 bases aligning to TRBD2. In DNA form, the CDR3 reads TGTGCCAGCAGCTTAAAATTGGGACTAGTGGTGGTAAATGAGCAGTTCTTC. This encodes CASSLKLGLVVVNEQFF.